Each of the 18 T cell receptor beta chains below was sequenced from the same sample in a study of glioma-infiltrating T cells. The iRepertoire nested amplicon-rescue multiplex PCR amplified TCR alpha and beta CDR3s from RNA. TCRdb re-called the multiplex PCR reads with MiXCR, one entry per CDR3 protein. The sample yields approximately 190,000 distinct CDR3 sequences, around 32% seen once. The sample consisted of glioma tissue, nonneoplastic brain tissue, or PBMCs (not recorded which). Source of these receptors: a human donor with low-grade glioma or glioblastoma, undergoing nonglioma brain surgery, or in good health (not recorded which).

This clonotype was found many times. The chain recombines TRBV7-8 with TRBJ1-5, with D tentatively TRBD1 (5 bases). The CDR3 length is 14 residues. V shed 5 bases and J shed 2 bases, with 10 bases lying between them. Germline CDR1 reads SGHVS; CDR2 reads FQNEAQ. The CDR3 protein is CASSRSTGNQPQHF. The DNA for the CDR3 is TGTGCCAGCAGCCGCTCGACAGGCAATCAGCCCCAGCATTTT.

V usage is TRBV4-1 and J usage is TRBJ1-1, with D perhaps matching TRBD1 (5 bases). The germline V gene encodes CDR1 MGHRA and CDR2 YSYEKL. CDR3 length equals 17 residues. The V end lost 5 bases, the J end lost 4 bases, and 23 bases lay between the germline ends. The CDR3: CASSKTGGEHLGTEAFF. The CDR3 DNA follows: TGCGCCAGCAGCAAGACCGGAGGGGAGCACCTTGGCACTGAAGCTTTCTTT.

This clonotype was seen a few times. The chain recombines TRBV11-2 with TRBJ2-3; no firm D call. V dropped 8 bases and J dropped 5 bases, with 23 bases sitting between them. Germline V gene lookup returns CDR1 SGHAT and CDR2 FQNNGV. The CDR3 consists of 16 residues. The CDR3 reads CASPLRRVGPQDTQYF. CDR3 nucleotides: TGTGCCAGCCCCTTACGGCGCGTTGGTCCTCAAGATACGCAGTATTTT.

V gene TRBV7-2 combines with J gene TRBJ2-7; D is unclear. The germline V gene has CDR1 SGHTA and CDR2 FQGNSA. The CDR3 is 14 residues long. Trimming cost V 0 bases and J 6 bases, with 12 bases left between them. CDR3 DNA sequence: TGTGCCAGCAGCTTAGCCTCGTCCTGGGGCGAGCAGTACTTC. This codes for CASSLASSWGEQYF.

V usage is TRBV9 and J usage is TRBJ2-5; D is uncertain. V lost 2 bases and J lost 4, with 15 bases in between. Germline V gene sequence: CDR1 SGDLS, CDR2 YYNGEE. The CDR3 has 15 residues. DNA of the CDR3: TGTGCCAGCAGCGTGGATGAGCCGGCTCGAGAGACCCAGTACTTC. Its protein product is CASSVDEPARETQYF.

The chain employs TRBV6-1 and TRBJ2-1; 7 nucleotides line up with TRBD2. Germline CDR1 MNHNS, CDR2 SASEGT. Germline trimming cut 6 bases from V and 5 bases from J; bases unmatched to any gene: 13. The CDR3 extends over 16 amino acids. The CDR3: CASSRVSGVPNNEQFF. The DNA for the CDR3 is TGTGCCAGCAGCAGGGTAAGCGGGGTACCCAACAATGAGCAGTTCTTC.

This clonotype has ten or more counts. The CDR3 here is CASSPNLQTGGYQPQHF. CDR3 nucleotides: TGTGCCAGCAGCCCTAACCTCCAGACAGGGGGCTATCAGCCCCAGCATTTT. The chain couples TRBV4-2 to TRBJ1-5; 10 nucleotides line up with TRBD1. The CDR3 runs to 17 residues. V was pared by 4 bases and J by 5 bases, with 11 bases of the junction left unmatched. Germline loops: CDR1 LGHNA, CDR2 YNFKEQ.

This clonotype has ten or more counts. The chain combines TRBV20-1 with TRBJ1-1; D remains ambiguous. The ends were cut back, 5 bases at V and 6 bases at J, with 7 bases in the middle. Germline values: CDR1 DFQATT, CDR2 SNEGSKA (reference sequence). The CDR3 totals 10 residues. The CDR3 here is CSAFIAEAFF. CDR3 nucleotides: TGCAGTGCTTTTATAGCTGAAGCTTTCTTT.

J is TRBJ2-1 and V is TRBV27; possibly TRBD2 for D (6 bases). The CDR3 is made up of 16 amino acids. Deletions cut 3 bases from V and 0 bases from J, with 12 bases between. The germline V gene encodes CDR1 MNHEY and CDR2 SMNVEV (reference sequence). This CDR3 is CASSFRGGSSYNEQFF. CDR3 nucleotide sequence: TGTGCCAGCAGTTTCAGAGGAGGGAGCTCCTACAATGAGCAGTTCTTC.

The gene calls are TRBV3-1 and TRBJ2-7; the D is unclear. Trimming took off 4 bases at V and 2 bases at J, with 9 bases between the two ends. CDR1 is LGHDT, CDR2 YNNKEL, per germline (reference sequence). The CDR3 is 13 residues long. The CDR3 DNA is TGTGCCAGCAGCCGGGAAGGGACCTACGAGCAGTACTTC. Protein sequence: CASSREGTYEQYF.

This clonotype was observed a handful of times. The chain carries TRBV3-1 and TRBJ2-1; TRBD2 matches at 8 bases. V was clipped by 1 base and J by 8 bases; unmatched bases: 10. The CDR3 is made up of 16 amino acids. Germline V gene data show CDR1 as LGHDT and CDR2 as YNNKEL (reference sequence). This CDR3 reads CASSQVMAGGWDEQFF. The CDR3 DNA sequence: TGTGCCAGCAGCCAAGTAATGGCGGGAGGATGGGATGAGCAGTTCTTC.

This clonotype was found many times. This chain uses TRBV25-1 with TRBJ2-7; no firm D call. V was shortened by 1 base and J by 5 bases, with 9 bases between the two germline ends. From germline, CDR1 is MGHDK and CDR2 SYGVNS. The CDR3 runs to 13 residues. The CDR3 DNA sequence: TGTGCCAGCAGTGAATGGTCAAGGGACGAGCAGTACTTC. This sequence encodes CASSEWSRDEQYF.

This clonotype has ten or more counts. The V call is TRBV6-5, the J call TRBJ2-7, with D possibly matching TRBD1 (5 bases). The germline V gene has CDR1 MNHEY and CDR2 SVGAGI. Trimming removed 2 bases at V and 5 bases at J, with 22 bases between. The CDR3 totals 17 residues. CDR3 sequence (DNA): TGTGCCAGCAGTTACGGACACCGACGGGCCCCTTTTAACGAGCAGTACTTC. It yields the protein CASSYGHRRAPFNEQYF.

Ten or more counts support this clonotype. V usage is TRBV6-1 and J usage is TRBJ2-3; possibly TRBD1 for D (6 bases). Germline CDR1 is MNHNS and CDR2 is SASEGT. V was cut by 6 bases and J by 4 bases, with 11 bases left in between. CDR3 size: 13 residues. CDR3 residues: CASRAGVADTQYF. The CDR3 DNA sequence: TGTGCCAGCAGGGCAGGGGTGGCAGATACGCAGTATTTT.

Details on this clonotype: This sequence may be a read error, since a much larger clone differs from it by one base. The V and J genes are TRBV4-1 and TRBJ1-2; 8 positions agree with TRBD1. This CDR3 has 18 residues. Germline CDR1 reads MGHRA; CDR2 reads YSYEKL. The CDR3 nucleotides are TGCGCCAGAAGCCAAGAAGACAGGGGAAGGTTAGTTATCCATGGCTACACCTTC. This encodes CARSQEDRGRLVIHGYTF.

The CDR3 DNA follows: TGCAGTGCTAGAGTAAGGACAGGGGGTGTCCACGAGCAGTACTTC. This encodes CSARVRTGGVHEQYF. This chain uses TRBV20-1 with TRBJ2-7; 10 bases are a match to TRBD1. The CDR3 runs 15 residues. Germline V gives CDR1 DFQATT, CDR2 SNEGSKA (reference sequence). J lost 5 bases, V lost 1 base, and 8 bases had no gene match.

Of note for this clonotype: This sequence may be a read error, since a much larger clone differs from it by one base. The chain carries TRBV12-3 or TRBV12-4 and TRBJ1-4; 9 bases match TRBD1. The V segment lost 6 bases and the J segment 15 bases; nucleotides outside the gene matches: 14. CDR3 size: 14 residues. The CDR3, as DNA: TGTGCCAGCAGGGACGGCCAGACAGGGGGGAAAATGTTTTTT. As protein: CASRDGQTGGKMFF.

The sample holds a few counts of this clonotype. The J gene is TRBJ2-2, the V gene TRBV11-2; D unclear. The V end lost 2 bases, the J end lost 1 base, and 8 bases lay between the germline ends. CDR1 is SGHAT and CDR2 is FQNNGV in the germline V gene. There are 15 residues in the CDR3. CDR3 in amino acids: CASSLPGLNTGELFF. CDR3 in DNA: TGTGCCAGCAGCTTACCGGGCCTGAACACCGGGGAGCTGTTTTTT.